This T cell receptor beta chain was sequenced in a study of blood T cell repertoires in COVID-19. Across the study: T cells, B-cell-depleted T cells, or PBMCs provided the cDNA or gDNA that served as material.

V shed 5 bases, J shed 3 bases, and the junction held 8 bases outside the gene matches. This CDR3 region has 18 residues. CDR1 and CDR2 from the germline V gene are SGHTA and FQGNSA. Measured with immunoSEQ multiplex PCR; TCRdb has only the in-frame clones, and not every one. Of some 100,000 clones listed, roughly nine tenths are singletons. This receptor was obtained from a human donor with active COVID-19. The donor label of this sample is uncertain. The sequenced sample was peripheral blood. The chain uses TRBV7-2 and TRBJ2-1; 15 nucleotides align to TRBD2. In DNA form, the CDR3 reads TGTGCCAGCAGCCCTCTTGGGACTAGCGGGGGGTTCTACAATGAGCAGTTCTTC. This codes for CASSPLGTSGGFYNEQFF. The full variable domain, rest sourced from reference TRBV7-2 and TRBJ2-1, is GAGVSQSPSNKVTEKGKDVELRCDPISGHTALYWYRQSLGQGLEFLIYFQGNSAPDKSGLPSDRFSAERTGGSVSTLTIQRTQQEDSAVYLCASSPLGTSGGFYNEQFFGPGTRLTVL.